This note documents a single TCR beta chain sequence. Its antigen is as yet unknown. A total RNA quantity of roughly 3,300 ng went into each TCR library. TCRdb re-called the 5' RACE reads, yielding one record per CDR3 amino acid sequence without DNA. Its clone listing holds roughly 90,000 distinct CDR3 sequences. The sample originates from a study of monozygotic twins with inflammatory bowel disease. Whole-study findings and limits: No difference was seen in repertoire similarity between concordant and discordant twins, possibly from limited power.

From germline, CDR1 is MNHEY and CDR2 SMNVEV (reference sequence). CDR3 size: 16 residues. Sequenced material: blood. This chain connects TRBV27 to TRBJ2-6; TCRdb reports TRBD1, a call that lacks DNA to check it against. This TCR was recovered from a human donor with ulcerative colitis or Crohn's disease, or a healthy co-twin of an affected twin (not recorded which). CDR3 amino acids: CASSFFGTIGANVLTF.